A single sample is the source of the 14 T cell receptor beta chains below, sequenced in a study of radiotherapy plus CTLA-4 blockade in lung cancer. Assay used: immunoSEQ multiplex PCR; TCRdb lists only in-frame clones, some missing. This sample has over 70,000 clones, with approximately 86% found just once. This material consisted of peripheral blood, taken from a patient treated with radiotherapy plus ipilimumab. These receptors came from a human donor with non-small cell lung cancer who had a partial response to radiotherapy plus ipilimumab.

The rearrangement joins TRBV19 to TRBJ1-2, with TRBD1 as a possible D gene (5 bases). The germline CDR1 and CDR2 sequences are LNHDA and SQIVND (reference sequence). The CDR3 contains 19 residues. Trimming took off 5 bases at V and 0 bases at J, with 25 bases between the two ends. The CDR3 DNA is TGTGCCAGTAGTGCCCGTATCGGGGGGACGTACCAAGCTAACTATGGCTACACCTTC. Its protein product is CASSARIGGTYQANYGYTF.

The chain is built from TRBV19 and TRBJ2-7, with 9 positions matching TRBD2. V lost 6 bases and J lost 3; bases outside the gene matches: 9. Germline CDR1 LNHDA, CDR2 SQIVND (reference sequence). The CDR3 totals 15 residues. The CDR3 bases are TGTGCCAGTAGGGCTAGCGGGAAGAACCACTACGAGCAGTACTTC. Its protein product is CASRASGKNHYEQYF.

The chain is built from TRBV19 and TRBJ1-2, with 11 bases aligning to TRBD1. In germline, CDR1 is LNHDA, CDR2 SQIVND (reference sequence). With V trimmed by 7 bases and J by 4 bases, 11 bases remained unmatched. The CDR3 has 16 residues. The CDR3 loop is CASTPEPGTGGYGYTF. DNA of the CDR3: TGTGCCAGTACCCCGGAGCCCGGGACAGGGGGCTATGGCTACACCTTC.

This clone was picked up a small number of times. This sequence joins TRBV19 and TRBJ2-7; 8 positions agree with TRBD1. V was pared by 7 bases and J by 0 bases, with 5 bases of the junction left unmatched. CDR1 is LNHDA, CDR2 SQIVND, per germline (reference sequence). The CDR3 length is 14 residues. This chain's CDR3 is CASTGTGPSYEQYF. CDR3 DNA: TGTGCCAGTACAGGGACAGGTCCCTCCTACGAGCAGTACTTC.

The chain combines TRBV30 with TRBJ1-1; TRBD1 might be the D (5 bases). Trimming removed 0 bases from V and 3 bases from J, with 11 bases in between. CDR1 and CDR2 (germline): GTSNPN, SVGIG (reference sequence). This CDR3 has 14 amino acids. In DNA form, the CDR3 reads TGTGCCTGGAGTGTCAAGGGGTTGTACACTGAAGCTTTCTTT. It yields the protein CAWSVKGLYTEAFF. Combining the CDR3 with reference TRBV30 and TRBJ1-1 gives the whole variable domain SQTIHQWPATLVQPVGSPLSLECTVEGTSNPNLYWYRQAAGRGLQLLFYSVGIGQISSEVPQNLSASRPQDRQFILSSKKLLLSDSGFYLCAWSVKGLYTEAFFGQGTRLTVV.

CDR3 residues: CASTPPFLDTQYF. DNA for the CDR3: TGTGCCAGCACCCCCCCGTTCCTAGATACGCAGTATTTT. The chain joins TRBV27 to TRBJ2-3; no reliable D call. V was clipped by 7 bases and J by 5 bases, with 13 bases between them. The CDR3 length is 13 residues. Looked up from germline, CDR1 is MNHEY and CDR2 is SMNVEV (reference sequence).

The V gene is TRBV9, the J gene TRBJ1-2; 8 nucleotides line up with TRBD1. The ends lost 6 bases at V and 3 bases at J; junction bases unmatched: 4. Germline CDR1 reads SGDLS; CDR2 reads YYNGEE. The CDR3 consists of 13 residues. DNA of the CDR3: TGTGCCAGCATCCGGACAGGGCACTATGGCTACACCTTC. Its protein product is CASIRTGHYGYTF.

V usage is TRBV6-1 and J usage is TRBJ2-1; TRBD1 is a possible D gene (5 bases). There are 13 residues in the CDR3. Trimming pared 1 base from V and 8 bases from J, leaving 9 bases between. Per germline, CDR1 MNHNS and CDR2 SASEGT. CDR3 sequence: CASSEVGVDEQFF. CDR3 sequence (DNA): TGTGCCAGCAGTGAAGTAGGGGTGGATGAGCAGTTCTTC.

This clone was detected once. The CDR3 here is CASSLTSGSSTDTQYF. CDR3 in DNA: TGTGCCAGCAGCTTAACTAGCGGGAGTTCCACAGATACGCAGTATTTT. J is TRBJ2-3 and V is TRBV7-3, with 9 bases that match TRBD2. This CDR3 has 16 amino acids. Germline V gene sequence: CDR1 SGHTA, CDR2 FQGTGA. Unmatched junction bases numbered 3, after V lost 0 bases and J lost 2 bases. The full variable domain, rest sourced from reference TRBV7-3 and TRBJ2-3, is GAGVSQTPSNKVTEKGKYVELRCDPISGHTALYWYRQSLGQGPEFLIYFQGTGAADDSGLPNDRFFAVRPEGSVSTLKIQRTERGDSAVYLCASSLTSGSSTDTQYFGPGTRLTVL.

The chain couples TRBV25-1 to TRBJ1-2; 9 nucleotides match TRBD1. Germline V gene sequence: CDR1 MGHDK, CDR2 SYGVNS. The CDR3 totals 14 residues. After removal of 1 base from V and 5 bases from J, the junction contained 2 bases not matched to a gene. Here the CDR3 DNA reads TGTGCCAGCAGTGAATCAGGGACAGGGTATGGCTACACCTTC. Translating gives CASSESGTGYGYTF.

This chain connects TRBV4-1 to TRBJ2-5, with TRBD2 identical over 10 bases. The V segment lost 1 base and the J segment 7 bases; nucleotides outside the gene matches: 15. This CDR3 is built from 18 residues. Germline CDR1 and CDR2: MGHRA and YSYEKL. For the CDR3, the DNA is TGCGCCAGCAGCCAAGCGAACCTAGCGGGAGCCGCTTTTGTGACCCAGTACTTC. Translated, it gives CASSQANLAGAAFVTQYF.

The rearrangement uses TRBV30 and TRBJ1-2, with D possibly being TRBD1 (5 bases). This CDR3 contains 13 residues. CDR1 and CDR2 from the germline V gene are GTSNPN and SVGIG (reference sequence). V was clipped by 5 bases and J by 1 base, with 11 bases between them. The CDR3 nucleotides are TGTGCCTGGCGTAGCGGGGGTAACTATGGCTACACCTTC. This translates into CAWRSGGNYGYTF.

This chain connects TRBV7-2 to TRBJ2-7; maybe TRBD1 (5 bases). This CDR3 has 16 amino acids. CDR1 SGHTA and CDR2 FQGNSA come from the germline V gene. Between the trimmed V and J ends, which lost 5 bases and 4 bases, there was a span of 21 bases. CDR3 amino acids: CASSADAGLLRYEQYF. DNA of the CDR3: TGTGCCAGCAGCGCCGACGCAGGGTTGTTGAGGTACGAGCAGTACTTC.

The rearrangement uses TRBV5-1 and TRBJ2-3; TRBD2 agrees at 10 bases. Germline assignment: CDR1 SGHRS and CDR2 YFSETQ. V shed 2 bases, J shed 2 bases, and the junction held 2 bases outside the gene matches. The CDR3 loop spans 15 amino acids. CDR3: CASSFGTSVTDTQYF. The CDR3 bases are TGCGCCAGCAGCTTCGGGACTAGCGTCACAGATACGCAGTATTTT.